This TCR beta chain stems from a study of CD8 T cells in Susac syndrome. This clonotype has only one observation. Germline V gene data show CDR1 as MNHEY and CDR2 as SMNVEV (reference sequence). The CDR3 is 16 residues long. V lost 3 bases and J 2 bases, leaving 15 bases between the germline ends. An input of about 0.5 to 1 ug of RNA was subjected to reverse transcription using random hexamers. TCRdb re-called the immunoSEQ multiplex PCR reads with MiXCR, one entry per CDR3 protein. The sample shows roughly 200,000 distinct CDR3 sequences, about 94% of them seen only once. CD8+ and CD4+ T cells from blood underwent TCR beta sequencing.

The V and J genes are TRBV27 and TRBJ2-3, with D perhaps TRBD1 (5 bases). This TCR came from a human donor with Susac syndrome. The sample was CD4+ T cells from PBMCs. The CDR3 is CASSLAPGIITDTQYF. In nucleotides, the CDR3 is TGTGCCAGCAGTTTGGCCCCAGGGATTATCACAGATACGCAGTATTTT.